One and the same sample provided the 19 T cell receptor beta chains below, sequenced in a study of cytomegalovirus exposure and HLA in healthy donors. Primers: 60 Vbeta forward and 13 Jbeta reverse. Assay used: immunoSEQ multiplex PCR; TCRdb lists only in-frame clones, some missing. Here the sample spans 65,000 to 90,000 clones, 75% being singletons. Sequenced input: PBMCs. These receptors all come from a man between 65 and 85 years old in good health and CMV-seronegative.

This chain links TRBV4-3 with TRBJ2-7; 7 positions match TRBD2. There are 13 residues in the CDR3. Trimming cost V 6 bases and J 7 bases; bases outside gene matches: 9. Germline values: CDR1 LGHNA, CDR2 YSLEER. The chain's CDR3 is CASRNRGEGEQYF. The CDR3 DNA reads TGCGCCAGCAGGAATCGGGGGGAGGGTGAGCAGTACTTC.

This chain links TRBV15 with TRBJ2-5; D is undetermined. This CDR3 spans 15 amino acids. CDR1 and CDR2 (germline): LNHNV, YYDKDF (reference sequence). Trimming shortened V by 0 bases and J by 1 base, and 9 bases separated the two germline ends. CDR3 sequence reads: CATSRDRQTQETQYF. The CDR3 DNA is TGTGCCACCAGCAGAGATCGACAAACCCAAGAGACCCAGTACTTC.

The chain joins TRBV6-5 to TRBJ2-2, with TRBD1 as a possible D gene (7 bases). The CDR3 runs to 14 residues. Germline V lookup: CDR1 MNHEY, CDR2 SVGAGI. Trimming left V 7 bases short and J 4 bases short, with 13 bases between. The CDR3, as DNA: TGTGCCAGCAAGGAGGAGGGGGCCACCGGGGAGCTGTTTTTT. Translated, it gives CASKEEGATGELFF.

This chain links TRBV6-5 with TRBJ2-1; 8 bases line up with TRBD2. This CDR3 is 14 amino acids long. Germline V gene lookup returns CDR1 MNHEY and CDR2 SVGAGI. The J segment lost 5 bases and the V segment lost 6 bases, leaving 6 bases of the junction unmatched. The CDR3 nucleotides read TGTGCCAGCAGGTTTAGCGGGACCCACAATGAGCAGTTCTTC. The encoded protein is CASRFSGTHNEQFF.

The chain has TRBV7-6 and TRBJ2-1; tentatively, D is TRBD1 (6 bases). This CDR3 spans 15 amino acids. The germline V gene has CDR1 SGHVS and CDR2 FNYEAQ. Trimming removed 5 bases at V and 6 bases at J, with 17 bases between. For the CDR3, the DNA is TGTGCCAGCAGCGAACAGGGTTCTGGGTTCAATGAGCAGTTCTTC. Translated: CASSEQGSGFNEQFF.

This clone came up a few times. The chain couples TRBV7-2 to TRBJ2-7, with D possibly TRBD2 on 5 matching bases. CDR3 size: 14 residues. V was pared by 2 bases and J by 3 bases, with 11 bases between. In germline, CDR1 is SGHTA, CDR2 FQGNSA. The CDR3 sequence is CASSLQGLGYEQYF. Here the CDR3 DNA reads TGTGCCAGCAGCTTACAAGGACTGGGCTACGAGCAGTACTTC.

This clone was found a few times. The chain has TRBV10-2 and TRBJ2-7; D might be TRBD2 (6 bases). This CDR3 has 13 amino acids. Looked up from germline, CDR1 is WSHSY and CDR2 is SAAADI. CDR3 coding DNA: TGCGCTACTGAGGTACGGACTACCTACGAGCAGTACTTC. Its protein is CATEVRTTYEQYF.

The CDR3 bases are TGCGCCAGCAGCCAGGGTACCGACACTGAAGCTTTCTTT. It is translated as CASSQGTDTEAFF. The chain has TRBV5-1 and TRBJ1-1, with D possibly being TRBD1 (5 bases). V was shortened by 4 bases and J by 3 bases, with 10 bases between the two germline ends. The CDR3 contains 13 residues. CDR1 is SGHRS and CDR2 is YFSETQ in the germline V gene. Full variable domain (missing parts from reference TRBV5-1 and TRBJ1-1): KAGVTQTPRYLIKTRGQQVTLSCSPISGHRSVSWYQQTPGQGLQFLFEYFSETQRNKGNFPGRFSGRQFSNSRSEMNVSTLELGDSALYLCASSQGTDTEAFFGQGTRLTVV.

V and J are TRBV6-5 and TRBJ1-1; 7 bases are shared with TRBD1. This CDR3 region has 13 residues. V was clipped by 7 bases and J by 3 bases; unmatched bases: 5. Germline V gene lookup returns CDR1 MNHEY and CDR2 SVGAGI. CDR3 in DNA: TGTGCCAGCAACTCCCAGGGGGACACTGAAGCTTTCTTT. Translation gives CASNSQGDTEAFF.

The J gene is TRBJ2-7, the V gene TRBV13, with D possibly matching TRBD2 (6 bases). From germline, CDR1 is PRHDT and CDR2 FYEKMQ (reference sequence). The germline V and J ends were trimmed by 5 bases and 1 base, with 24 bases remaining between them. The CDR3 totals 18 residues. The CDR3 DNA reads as TGTGCCAGCAGCCATCATATAACTACCCCGGGACTTTCCTACGAGCAGTACTTC. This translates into CASSHHITTPGLSYEQYF.

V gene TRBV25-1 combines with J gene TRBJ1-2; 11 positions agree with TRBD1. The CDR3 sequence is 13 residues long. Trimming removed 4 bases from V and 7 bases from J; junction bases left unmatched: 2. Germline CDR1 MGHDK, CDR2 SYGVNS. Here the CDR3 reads CASSGDRGIGYTF. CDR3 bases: TGTGCCAGCAGTGGGGACAGGGGGATTGGCTACACCTTC.

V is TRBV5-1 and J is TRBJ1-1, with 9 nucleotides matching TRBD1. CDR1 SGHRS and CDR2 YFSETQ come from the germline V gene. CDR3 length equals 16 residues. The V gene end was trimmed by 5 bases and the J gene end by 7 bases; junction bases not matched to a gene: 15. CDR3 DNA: TGCGCCAGCAGTAGACAAACAGGGGGCGGAGGGGTTGAAGCTTTCTTT. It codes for CASSRQTGGGGVEAFF.

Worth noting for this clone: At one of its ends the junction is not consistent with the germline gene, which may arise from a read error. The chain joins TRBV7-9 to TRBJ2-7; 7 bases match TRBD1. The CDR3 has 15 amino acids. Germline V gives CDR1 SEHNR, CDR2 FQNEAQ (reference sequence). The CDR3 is CSSSPGQILSYEQYF. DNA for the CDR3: TGTTCCAGCAGCCCGGGACAGATCCTATCCTACGAGCAGTACTTC.

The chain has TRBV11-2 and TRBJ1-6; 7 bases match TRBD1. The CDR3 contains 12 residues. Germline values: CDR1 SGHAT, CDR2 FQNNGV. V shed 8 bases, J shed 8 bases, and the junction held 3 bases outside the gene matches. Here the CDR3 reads CASGQEDSPLHF. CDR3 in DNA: TGTGCCAGCGGACAGGAGGATTCACCCCTCCACTTT.

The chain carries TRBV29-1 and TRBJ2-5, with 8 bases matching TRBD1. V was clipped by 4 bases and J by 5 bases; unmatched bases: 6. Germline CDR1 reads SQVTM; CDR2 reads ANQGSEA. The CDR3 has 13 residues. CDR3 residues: CSVARTGRETQYF. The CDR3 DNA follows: TGCAGCGTTGCAAGGACAGGGCGGGAGACCCAGTACTTC.

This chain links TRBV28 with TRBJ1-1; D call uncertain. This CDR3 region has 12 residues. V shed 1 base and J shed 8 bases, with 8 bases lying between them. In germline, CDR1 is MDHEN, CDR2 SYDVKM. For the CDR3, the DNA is TGTGCCAGCAGTTTATTACTGACAGAAGCTTTCTTT. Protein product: CASSLLLTEAFF.

The CDR3 DNA follows: TGTGCCAGCAGCTTAGGGCCCCAATCGCCATATGGCTACACCTTC. This gives the protein CASSLGPQSPYGYTF. The V and J genes are TRBV7-6 and TRBJ1-2, with unresolved D. CDR1 is SGHVS and CDR2 is FNYEAQ in the germline V gene. This CDR3 has 15 residues. V gave up 1 base and J gave up 5 bases, with 14 bases separating them.

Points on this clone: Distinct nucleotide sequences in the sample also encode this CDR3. CDR3: CASSQGDSYFSTDTQYF. Here the CDR3 DNA reads TGCGCCAGCAGCCAAGGGGACTCCTACTTTAGCACAGATACGCAGTATTTT. The V gene is TRBV4-1, the J gene TRBJ2-3; D may be TRBD2 (6 bases). V was trimmed by 1 base and J by 0 bases, leaving 14 bases between them. Germline CDR1 reads MGHRA; CDR2 reads YSYEKL. The CDR3 length is 17 residues.

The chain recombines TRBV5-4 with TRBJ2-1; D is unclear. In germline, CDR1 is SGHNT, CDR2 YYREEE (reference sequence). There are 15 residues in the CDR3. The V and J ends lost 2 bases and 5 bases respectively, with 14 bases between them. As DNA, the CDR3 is TGTGCCAGCAGCTTATCCCTCGGCGGAAACAATGAGCAGTTCTTC. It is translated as CASSLSLGGNNEQFF.